Listed below are T cell receptor beta chains from one sample, sequenced in a study of cytomegalovirus exposure and HLA in healthy donors. The table came from immunoSEQ multiplex PCR; TCRdb's copy has only in-frame clones and leaves some out. The data show about 150,000 clones, 61% seen once. The source material was PBMCs. The receptors were sampled from a male donor in good health and CMV-seronegative. Each CDR3 is given with its conserved first and last residue.

V gene,J gene,CDR3 protein
TRBV5-1,TRBJ2-5,CASSRLATNSAQETQYF
TRBV5-1,-,CASSLGGTGVYEQYF
TRBV15,TRBJ1-5,CATSNLLGGSNQPQHF
TRBV29-1,TRBJ2-5,CSVAGEETQYF
TRBV28,TRBJ1-3,CASSFSSGNTIYF
TRBV19,TRBJ1-2,CASSITPGQDYGYTF
TRBV30,TRBJ1-4,CAWSPGQGREEKLFF
TRBV12-5,TRBJ2-3,CASALKGQGGADTQYF
TRBV7-2,TRBJ2-5,CASSPTSGGLETQYF
TRBV7-8,TRBJ1-5,CASSYRTGGSGQPQHF
TRBV7-2,TRBJ2-1,CASSLGTSGVYEQFF
TRBV19,TRBJ1-3,CASGGEPSGNTIYF
TRBV7-8,TRBJ2-7,CASSLSYAGSSYEQYF
TRBV6-1,TRBJ2-7,CASSETDSRNEQYF
TRBV6-5,TRBJ1-2,CASSPFGQMYGYTF
TRBV6-5,TRBJ2-3,CASSSYGRPTTDTQYF
TRBV6-5,TRBJ2-7,CASSDRTVSEQYF
TRBV6-1,TRBJ1-5,CASSEELINQPQHF
TRBV19,TRBJ2-7,CASRDTWDRGSYEQYF
TRBV19,TRBJ2-3,CASSPRQATDTQYF
TRBV5-6,TRBJ2-3,CASRARLTDTQYF
TRBV11-1,TRBJ2-7,CASSPGSTGNSYEQYF
TRBV7-9,TRBJ2-2,CASSFGTSLTNTGELFF
TRBV19,TRBJ2-7,CASSTDRVEQYF
TRBV5-5,TRBJ2-5,CASSLEETQYF
TRBV28,TRBJ1-2,CASSRHTGRGYTF
TRBV7-3,TRBJ2-2,CASSLDINTGELFF
TRBV23-1,TRBJ1-1,CASSQREDRADNTEAFF
TRBV7-9,TRBJ2-7,CASSYPLGQGYEQYF
TRBV7-3,TRBJ1-2,CASSFGRTGNGGYTF
TRBV4-3,TRBJ2-7,CASSQESYWGTGGYEQYF
TRBV29-1,TRBJ2-1,CSVEDRGQGYEQFF
TRBV6-1,TRBJ2-3,CASSEALQGGTQYF
TRBV11-2,TRBJ1-1,CASSSQQVFMNTEAFF
TRBV6-4,TRBJ2-3,CASSRDRGDTQYF
TRBV5-6,TRBJ1-1,CASSLGAQLYTEAFF
TRBV5-4,TRBJ1-6,CASSLEQDSPLHF
TRBV9,TRBJ2-7,CASSVADRSYEQYF
TRBV25-1,TRBJ2-2,CASSEGRFTGELFF
TRBV6-6,TRBJ2-2,CASSFVQGELFF
TRBV28,TRBJ2-7,CASSSPGLNHEQYF
TRBV5-4,TRBJ2-5,CASSKGQGPRETQYF
TRBV2,TRBJ2-2,CASSERGLAGNTGELFF
TRBV4-1,TRBJ1-5,CASSQEQSNQPQHF
TRBV2,TRBJ1-1,CASSERDRGTTEAFF
TRBV6-5,TRBJ2-3,CASSYLISTDTQYF
TRBV7-9,TRBJ2-7,CASSLSGPGYEQYF
TRBV2,TRBJ2-7,CASSGQDSYGQYF